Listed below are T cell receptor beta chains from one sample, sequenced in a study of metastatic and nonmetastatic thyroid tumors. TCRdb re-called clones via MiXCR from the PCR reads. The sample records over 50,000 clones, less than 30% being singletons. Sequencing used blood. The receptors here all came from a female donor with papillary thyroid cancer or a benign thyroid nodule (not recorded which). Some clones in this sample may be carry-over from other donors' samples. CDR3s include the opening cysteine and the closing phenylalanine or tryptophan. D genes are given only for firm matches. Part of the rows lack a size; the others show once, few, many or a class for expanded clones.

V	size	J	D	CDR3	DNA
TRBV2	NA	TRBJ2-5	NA	CASTPGAGETQYF	TGTGCCAGCACACCAGGCGCTGGAGAGACCCAGTACTTC
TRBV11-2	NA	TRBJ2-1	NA	CASSSGQLYNEQFF	TGTGCCAGCAGCTCTGGGCAGTTATACAATGAGCAGTTCTTC
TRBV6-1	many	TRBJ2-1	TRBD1	CASSGTGESSYNEQFF	TGTGCCAGCAGTGGCACAGGGGAGAGCTCCTACAATGAGCAGTTCTTC
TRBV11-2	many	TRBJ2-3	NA	CASSFNPHSSDTQYF	TGTGCCAGCAGCTTCAACCCCCATAGCTCTGATACGCAGTATTTT
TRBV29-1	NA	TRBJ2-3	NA	CSVGRADTQYF	TGCAGCGTCGGGCGGGCAGATACGCAGTATTTT
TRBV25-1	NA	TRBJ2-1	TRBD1	CASSDRDRGVYEQFF	TGTGCCAGCAGTGACCGGGACAGGGGGGTGTATGAGCAGTTCTTC
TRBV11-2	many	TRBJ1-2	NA	CASSLGAGRYGYTF	TGTGCCAGCAGCTTAGGAGCGGGACGGTATGGCTACACCTTC
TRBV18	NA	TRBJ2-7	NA	CASSPLALREQYF	TGTGCCAGCTCACCATTGGCCTTGAGGGAGCAGTACTTC
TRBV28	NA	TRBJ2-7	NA	CASSYGIASVYEQYF	TGTGCCAGCAGTTACGGGATAGCAAGCGTCTACGAGCAGTACTTC
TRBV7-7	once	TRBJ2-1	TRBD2	CASSIGTSGRYEQFF	TGTGCTAGCAGCATTGGGACTAGCGGGCGGTATGAGCAGTTCTTC
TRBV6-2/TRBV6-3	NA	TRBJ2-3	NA	CASSTFGDPSTDTQYF	TGTGCCAGCAGTACCTTCGGTGACCCAAGCACAGATACGCAGTATTTT
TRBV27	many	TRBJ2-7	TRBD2	CASSLVSSGNEQYF	TGTGCCAGCAGCCTCGTCTCTAGCGGGAACGAGCAGTACTTC
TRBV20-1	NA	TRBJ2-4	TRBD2	CSASPGTGGNIQYF	TGCAGTGCTTCCCCCGGGACGGGGGGGAACATTCAGTACTTC
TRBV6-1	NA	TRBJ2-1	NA	CASSEVAGGNNEQFF	TGTGCCAGCAGTGAAGTCGCAGGGGGGAACAATGAGCAGTTCTTC
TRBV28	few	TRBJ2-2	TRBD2	CASSPSGGGRARAGELFF	TGTGCCAGCAGTCCTTCTGGCGGCGGGAGGGCCAGGGCCGGGGAGCTGTTTTTT
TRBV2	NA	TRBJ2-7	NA	CASSEYHYEQYF	TGTGCCAGCAGTGAATATCACTACGAGCAGTACTTC
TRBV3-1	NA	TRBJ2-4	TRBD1	CASSQWETGGHSAKNIQYF	TGTGCCAGCAGCCAATGGGAGACAGGGGGGCATTCAGCCAAAAACATTCAGTACTTC
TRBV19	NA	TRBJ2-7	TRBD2	CASSIGTSYEQYF	TGTGCCAGTAGTATCGGGACTAGCTACGAGCAGTACTTC
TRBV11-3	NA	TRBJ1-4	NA	CASSETGEGTLFF	TGTGCCAGCAGCGAAACGGGGGAGGGGACACTGTTTTTT
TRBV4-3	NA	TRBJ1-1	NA	CASSQDRQDFTEAFF	TGCGCCAGCAGCCAAGACAGGCAGGACTTCACTGAAGCTTTCTTT
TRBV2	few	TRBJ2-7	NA	CASSGTNDYEQYF	TGTGCCAGCAGTGGGACAAATGATTACGAGCAGTACTTC
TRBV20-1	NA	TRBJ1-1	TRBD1	CSALGQREASEAFF	TGCAGTGCGTTGGGACAGCGGGAGGCATCTGAAGCTTTCTTT
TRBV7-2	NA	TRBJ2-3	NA	CASSLYRSTDTQYF	TGTGCCAGCAGCTTATACAGGAGCACAGATACGCAGTATTTT
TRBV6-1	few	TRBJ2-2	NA	CASNPQGGELFF	TGTGCCAGCAACCCTCAGGGCGGGGAGCTGTTTTTT
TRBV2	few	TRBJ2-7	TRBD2	CASSDLAVAYEQYF	TGTGCCAGCAGTGATCTAGCGGTAGCCTACGAGCAGTACTTC
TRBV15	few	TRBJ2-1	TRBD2	CATSGPRLAGANEQFF	TGTGCCACCAGCGGCCCAAGACTAGCGGGAGCCAATGAGCAGTTCTTC
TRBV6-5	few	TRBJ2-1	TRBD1	CASSYRRTGVTYNEQFF	TGTGCCAGCAGTTACCGACGAACAGGGGTCACCTACAATGAGCAGTTCTTC
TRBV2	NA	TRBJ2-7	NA	CASSEAGTNYEQYF	TGTGCCAGCAGTGAAGCGGGGACAAACTACGAGCAGTACTTC